Below are 28 T cell receptor beta chains sequenced from a single sample in a study of blood T cell repertoires in COVID-19. The protocol was immunoSEQ multiplex PCR, while the TCRdb copy is restricted to in-frame clones and leaves out a portion. The sample holds fewer than 85,000 clones, less than 95% seen once. The sample taken for sequencing was peripheral blood. Receptor source: a woman in her forties or fifties in a cohort sampled during active COVID-19.

The chain uses TRBV5-1 and TRBJ2-1; 7 positions agree with TRBD2. CDR3 length: 17 residues. CDR1 SGHRS and CDR2 YFSETQ come from the germline V gene. Losses at the gene ends were 3 bases for V and 3 bases for J; bases not matched to a gene: 12. The CDR3 nucleotides are TGCGCCAGCAGCTGGATGGGGCGGGAGATCGACTACAATGAGCAGTTCTTC. It specifies CASSWMGREIDYNEQFF.

J is TRBJ1-2 and V is TRBV19; a weak D match, TRBD1 (6 bases). The CDR3 has 13 amino acids. The ends were cut back, 5 bases at V and 4 bases at J, with 11 bases in the middle. Germline V gives CDR1 LNHDA, CDR2 SQIVND (reference sequence). CDR3 residues: CASSRGQLYGYTF. The DNA of the CDR3 is TGTGCCAGTAGTCGCGGACAGCTCTATGGCTACACCTTC.

The rearrangement links TRBV10-1 to TRBJ2-5; 10 bases line up with TRBD1. The junction had 8 bases not matched to a gene; V was cut back by 5 bases and J by 5 bases. Per germline, CDR1 WNHNN and CDR2 SYGVQD (reference sequence). The CDR3 has 15 amino acids. The CDR3 protein is CASSHGDRGRETQYF. CDR3 nucleotide sequence: TGCGCCAGCAGTCATGGGGACAGGGGTCGCGAGACCCAGTACTTC.

This clone was seen just once. The chain recombines TRBV9 with TRBJ2-1, with TRBD2 matching over 11 bases. The V and J ends lost 4 bases and 3 bases, in that order; junction bases with no gene match: 6. The CDR3 is 16 amino acids. The V gene's germline CDR1 is SGDLS and CDR2 YYNGEE. The CDR3 is CASSSSTSGNYNEQFF. As DNA, the CDR3 is TGTGCCAGCAGCTCCTCGACTAGCGGGAACTACAATGAGCAGTTCTTC.

The J gene is TRBJ1-4, the V gene TRBV5-1; D is ambiguous. Trimming cost V 5 bases and J 5 bases, with 13 bases left between them. The CDR3 totals 14 residues. The germline V gene encodes CDR1 SGHRS and CDR2 YFSETQ. The CDR3 DNA reads TGCGCCAGCAGGCTCGGCGGCAGCAATGAAAAACTGTTTTTT. Its protein product is CASRLGGSNEKLFF.

This chain joins TRBV4-1 and TRBJ1-3, with 9 bases fitting TRBD1. CDR1 and CDR2 (germline): MGHRA, YSYEKL. J was trimmed by 2 bases and V by 1 base; bases with no gene match: 3. The CDR3 covers 16 residues. The CDR3 sequence is CASSQGTGAAGNTIYF. CDR3 in DNA: TGCGCCAGCAGCCAAGGGACAGGGGCAGCTGGAAACACCATATATTTT.

V usage is TRBV4-1 and J usage is TRBJ1-1; possibly TRBD1 for D (6 bases). The V gene lost 3 bases and the J gene lost 11 bases, with 22 bases spanning the gap. Germline CDR1 reads MGHRA; CDR2 reads YSYEKL. This CDR3 has 15 amino acids. CDR3 in amino acids: CASSHSPGTGTGAFF. The CDR3 DNA reads TGCGCCAGCAGCCATTCTCCCGGGACCGGAACAGGGGCTTTCTTT.

The chain employs TRBV24-1 and TRBJ1-5; maybe TRBD1 (5 bases). This CDR3 is built from 16 residues. V was cut by 3 bases and J by 3 bases, with 14 bases left in between. The germline V gene encodes CDR1 KGHDR and CDR2 SFDVKD. The CDR3 protein is CATSDSAARDNQPQHF. Here the CDR3 DNA reads TGTGCCACCAGTGATAGTGCAGCCAGGGACAATCAGCCCCAGCATTTT.

This CDR3 reads CASSQVGAGVYF. The CDR3, as DNA: TGTGCCAGCAGCCAAGTCGGGGCGGGAGTATATTTT. This rearrangement joins TRBV3-1 (or the pseudogene TRBV3-2) to TRBJ2-3; TRBD2 aligns across 7 bases. The CDR3 contains 12 residues. Trimming at V came to 1 base and at J to 15 bases, leaving 7 bases not matched to a gene. From germline, CDR1 is LGHDT and CDR2 YNNKEL (reference sequence).

This rearrangement joins TRBV9 to TRBJ2-7; 10 nucleotides agree with TRBD1. J gave up 5 bases and V 3 bases, and 14 bases lay outside the gene matches. This CDR3 is built from 17 residues. The germline V gene has CDR1 SGDLS and CDR2 YYNGEE. In DNA form, the CDR3 reads TGTGCCAGCAGCGGATCATGGACAGGGGGGTTAGTACACGAGCAGTACTTC. Encoded protein: CASSGSWTGGLVHEQYF.

The chain has TRBV7-9 and TRBJ2-7, with D perhaps matching TRBD2 (6 bases). V shed 7 bases and J shed 0 bases, with 16 bases lying between them. CDR3 size: 15 residues. CDR1 and CDR2 (germline): SEHNR, FQNEAQ (reference sequence). CDR3 nucleotide sequence: TGTGCCAGCACCCTACAAGCGGGTGCCTCCTACGAGCAGTACTTC. Residues: CASTLQAGASYEQYF.

V and J are TRBV5-1 and TRBJ1-2; D unresolved. Germline CDR1 is SGHRS and CDR2 is YFSETQ. With 0 bases removed from V and 6 bases from J, the gap between germline ends came to 9 bases. The CDR3 sequence is 13 residues long. The CDR3 coding sequence is TGCGCCAGCAGCTTGGGTCAGACTGATGGCTACACCTTC. It codes for CASSLGQTDGYTF.

The chain has TRBV25-1 and TRBJ1-2, with D unclear. There are 12 residues in the CDR3. Between the trimmed V and J ends, which lost 4 bases and 4 bases, there was a span of 7 bases. Germline V gene lookup returns CDR1 MGHDK and CDR2 SYGVNS. CDR3 loop: CASSGGVYGYTF. The CDR3 bases are TGTGCCAGCAGTGGAGGAGTCTATGGCTACACCTTC.

The chain has TRBV5-1 and TRBJ1-2; D is unresolved. Germline CDR1 reads SGHRS; CDR2 reads YFSETQ. V shed 0 bases and J shed 6 bases, with 6 bases lying between them. The CDR3 runs 12 residues. The DNA for the CDR3 is TGCGCCAGCAGCTTGGACAGACATGGCTACACCTTC. It translates to CASSLDRHGYTF. The full variable domain, its missing parts supplied by reference TRBV5-1 and TRBJ1-2, is KAGVTQTPRYLIKTRGQQVTLSCSPISGHRSVSWYQQTPGQGLQFLFEYFSETQRNKGNFPGRFSGRQFSNSRSEMNVSTLELGDSALYLCASSLDRHGYTFGSGTRLTVV.

Of note for this clone: An end of the junction differs from the germline gene, which may be a read error. This chain uses TRBV7-7 with TRBJ2-3; TRBD2 aligns across 15 bases. The CDR3 is made up of 16 amino acids. The V gene's germline CDR1 is SSHAT and CDR2 FNYEAQ (reference sequence). The CDR3 coding sequence is TGTGCTAGCAGCCCCCAGGGACTAGCGGGAGGAGGCACGCAGTATTTT. Protein: CASSPQGLAGGGTQYF.

This clone has only a few counts. J is TRBJ2-5 and V is TRBV5-1; 10 nucleotides line up with TRBD2. This CDR3 is 14 amino acids long. Germline lookup yields CDR1 SGHRS and CDR2 YFSETQ. The J segment lost 4 bases and the V segment lost 0 bases, leaving 0 bases of the junction unmatched. The CDR3 is CASSLGTSGETQYF. The DNA for the CDR3 is TGCGCCAGCAGCTTGGGGACTAGCGGAGAGACCCAGTACTTC.

The chain joins TRBV7-3 to TRBJ1-2, with D unclear. The V gene's germline CDR1 is SGHTA and CDR2 FQGTGA. The CDR3 is 14 amino acids. V dropped 3 bases and J dropped 0 bases, with 8 bases sitting between them. CDR3 bases: TGTGCCAGCAGCTTGGGGAGCACTAACTATGGCTACACCTTC. Its protein is CASSLGSTNYGYTF.

The genes are TRBV5-8 and TRBJ2-5, with 7 nucleotides matching TRBD2. The CDR3 consists of 13 residues. Germline V gives CDR1 SGHTS, CDR2 YDEGEE. Losses at the gene ends were 4 bases for V and 5 bases for J; bases not matched to a gene: 5. The CDR3 sequence: CASSPTSRETQYF. The CDR3 DNA reads as TGTGCCAGCAGCCCGACTAGCCGGGAGACCCAGTACTTC.

The chain combines TRBV27 with TRBJ1-1, with TRBD1 matching over 8 bases. The CDR3 totals 13 residues. V was pared by 5 bases and J by 5 bases, with 4 bases of the junction left unmatched. The germline gives CDR1 MNHEY, CDR2 SMNVEV (reference sequence). This CDR3 reads CASSPGTGTEAFF. CDR3 DNA sequence: TGTGCCAGCAGTCCCGGGACAGGAACTGAAGCTTTCTTT.

The chain joins TRBV7-2 to TRBJ2-3; no clear D. The CDR3 length is 14 residues. V shed 3 bases and J shed 5 bases, with 12 bases lying between them. CDR1 is SGHTA and CDR2 is FQGNSA in the germline V gene. The CDR3 protein is CASSFGLNVDTQYF. CDR3 bases: TGTGCCAGCAGCTTTGGGCTGAATGTAGATACGCAGTATTTT.

The chain couples TRBV2 to TRBJ2-3, with 7 bases matching TRBD2. Germline CDR1 and CDR2: SNHLY and FYNNEI. The CDR3 consists of 12 residues. V gave up 7 bases and J gave up 3 bases; unmatched junction bases: 1. This chain's CDR3 is CASTRGTDTQYF. CDR3 coding DNA: TGTGCCAGCACGCGGGGGACAGATACGCAGTATTTT.

The CDR3 loop reads CASSSAGVEIGELFF. The CDR3, as DNA: TGTGCCAGCAGCTCCGCAGGGGTTGAAATCGGGGAGCTGTTTTTT. The chain employs TRBV7-2 and TRBJ2-2; a possible D gene is TRBD1 (6 bases). Trimming removed 4 bases from V and 7 bases from J, with 16 bases in between. Germline-derived CDR1 and CDR2 are SGHTA and FQGNSA. The CDR3 has 15 amino acids.

The V gene is TRBV14, the J gene TRBJ2-1, with unresolved D. The CDR3 totals 16 residues. Germline CDR1 SGHDN, CDR2 FVKESK. Trimming cost V 3 bases and J 3 bases, with 15 bases left between them. The CDR3 DNA is TGTGCCAGCAGCCATCCCAACTACCACCTCTACAATGAGCAGTTCTTC. Its protein is CASSHPNYHLYNEQFF.

This clone has a single count. The genes are TRBV24-1 and TRBJ2-5; 7 positions agree with TRBD1. Germline V CDR1 and CDR2: KGHDR, SFDVKD. The J segment lost 3 bases and the V segment lost 3 bases, leaving 0 bases of the junction unmatched. The CDR3 has 13 residues. CDR3 sequence (DNA): TGTGCCACCAGTGATGGGACAGAAGAGACCCAGTACTTC. As protein: CATSDGTEETQYF.

In DNA form, the CDR3 reads TGTGCCAGCAGGGACACTTTGAACACTGAAGCTTTCTTT. Translated: CASRDTLNTEAFF. The rearrangement joins TRBV28 to TRBJ1-1, with D possibly being TRBD1 (5 bases). Trimming pared 6 bases from V and 0 bases from J, leaving 8 bases between. This CDR3 comprises 13 residues. From germline, CDR1 is MDHEN and CDR2 SYDVKM.

J is TRBJ1-1 and V is TRBV19; D may be TRBD1 (5 bases). Germline V gene lookup returns CDR1 LNHDA and CDR2 SQIVND (reference sequence). Trimming cost V 3 bases and J 6 bases, with 14 bases left between them. There are 14 residues in the CDR3. DNA for the CDR3: TGTGCCAGTAGTATGGCGGCAGGGTTCTCTGAAGCTTTCTTT. Translated: CASSMAAGFSEAFF.

Worth noting for this clone: One end of the junction fails to match germline, which may point to a read error. The chain carries TRBV6-1 and TRBJ2-1, with TRBD1 matching 10 bases. Germline assignment: CDR1 MNHNS and CDR2 SASEGT. This CDR3 spans 13 amino acids. The CDR3 reads CASSEALSGQGIF. The CDR3 DNA reads TGTGCCAGCAGTGAAGCGCTTTCGGGACAGGGGATCTTC.

The chain uses TRBV27 and TRBJ2-7; maybe TRBD1 (5 bases). The V and J ends lost 5 bases and 4 bases respectively, with 15 bases between them. In germline, CDR1 is MNHEY, CDR2 SMNVEV (reference sequence). This CDR3 spans 14 amino acids. The CDR3 here is CASSPRDRPYEQYF. For the CDR3, the DNA is TGTGCCAGCAGTCCACGAGACAGACCTTACGAGCAGTACTTC.